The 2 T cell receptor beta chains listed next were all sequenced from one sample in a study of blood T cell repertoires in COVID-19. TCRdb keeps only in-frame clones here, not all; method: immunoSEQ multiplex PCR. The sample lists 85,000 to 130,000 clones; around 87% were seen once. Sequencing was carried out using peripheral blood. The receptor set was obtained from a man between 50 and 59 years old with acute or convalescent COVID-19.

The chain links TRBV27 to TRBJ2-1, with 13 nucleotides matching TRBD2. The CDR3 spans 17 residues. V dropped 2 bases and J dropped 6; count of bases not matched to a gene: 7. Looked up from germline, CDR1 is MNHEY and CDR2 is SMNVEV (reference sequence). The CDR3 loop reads CASSLLSGTSGINEQFF. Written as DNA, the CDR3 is TGTGCCAGCAGTTTACTCTCCGGGACTAGCGGGATCAATGAGCAGTTCTTC.

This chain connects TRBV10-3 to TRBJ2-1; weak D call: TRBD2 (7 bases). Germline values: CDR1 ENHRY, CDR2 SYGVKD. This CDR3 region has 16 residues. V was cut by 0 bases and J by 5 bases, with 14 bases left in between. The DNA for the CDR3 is TGTGCCATCAGTGAGTCCATGGCGGGGGCCCACAATGAGCAGTTCTTC. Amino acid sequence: CAISESMAGAHNEQFF.